This T cell receptor beta chain was recovered during a study of CD8 T cells in ankylosing spondylitis. Overall study findings and caveats: It was reported that disease-linked clones were significantly enriched in matched ankylosing spondylitis synovial fluid. Typical of ankylosing spondylitis blood, it appeared, was a TCR beta motif of several highly homologous variants.

Concerning this clonotype: Its specificity is unknown.

CDR1 and CDR2 (germline): MNHEY, SVGAGI. The CDR3 sequence is 18 residues long. V lost 3 bases and J lost 3, with 21 bases in between. TCRdb ran MiXCR on the 5' RACE reads and lists one entry per CDR3 protein. This sample yields roughly 250,000 distinct CDR3 sequences, of which 10% to 13% are seen a single time; 2% to 3% belongs to the top ten. This sequence originates from a male donor with ankylosing spondylitis or in good health (not recorded which). The gene calls are TRBV6-5 and TRBJ2-1; D possibly uses TRBD1 or TRBD2 (5 bases each). The sequenced material came from blood, either unsorted or a sorted T cell fraction (not recorded which). The CDR3: CASSYARGEGTDYNEQFF. For the CDR3, the DNA is TGTGCCAGCAGTTATGCGAGGGGTGAGGGGACGGACTACAATGAGCAGTTCTTC.